This TCR beta chain emerged from a study of control samples from healthy donors and cancer patients. Libraries were prepared by immunoSEQ multiplex PCR; TCRdb keeps only in-frame clonotypes and omits some of them. The sample has around 170,000 clones; 90% to 95% are singletons. This CDR3 has 16 amino acids. Per germline, CDR1 SGDLS and CDR2 YYNGEE. V trimming: 0 bases; J trimming: 7 bases; junction bases outside the gene matches: 6. The source material was blood. The gene calls are TRBV9 and TRBJ2-1; 11 positions agree with TRBD2. The clonotype comes from a man in his thirties or forties in good health. This CDR3 is CASSVVSSGGINEQFF. CDR3 sequence (DNA): TGTGCCAGCAGCGTAGTCTCTAGCGGGGGGATTAATGAGCAGTTCTTC.